This T cell receptor (beta chain) was profiled in a study of OX40 agonist ivuxolimab in advanced cancers. Looking at the study overall: Three dose-escalation patients had partial responses: one with hepatocellular carcinoma and two with cutaneous melanoma. Study conclusions and caveats: The authors also found low normalized T-cell clonal expansion in some nonresponders. In the 0.1 to 3.0 mg/kg range, CD4+ and CD8+ blood T cells had expanded clonally by week 6.

CDR1 and CDR2 (germline): SGHTA, FQGNSA. The CDR3 contains 13 residues. Trimming cost V 0 bases and J 6 bases, with 8 bases left between them. A word on this clone: The antigen is unknown.

Clones were sequenced by immunoSEQ multiplex PCR, and TCRdb holds only the in-frame ones, with some missing. The data show under 65,000 clones, 85% seen once. The chain employs TRBV7-2 and TRBJ1-1; D not resolved. This clonotype was sampled from an adult with an advanced solid tumor such as melanoma, head and neck, liver or kidney cancer. This specimen was CD4+ or CD8+ T cells sorted from blood, taken in a trial of the OX40 agonist ivuxolimab. CDR3 sequence: CASSLALFPEAFF. The CDR3 DNA reads TGTGCCAGCAGCTTAGCCTTATTCCCTGAAGCTTTCTTT.